This T cell receptor (beta chain) was identified in a study of T cell repertoires in cytomegalovirus infection. Study summary: Shared public TCR beta signatures pointed to both CMV infection and a matching HLA type.

The CDR3 length is 14 residues. Germline CDR1 SGHTA, CDR2 FQGNSA. Trimming stripped 2 bases from V and 3 bases from J, with 10 bases between. TCRdb ran MiXCR on the reads and lists one entry per CDR3 protein. The data show some 130,000 distinct CDR3 sequences, approximately 24% seen once. As concerns this clonotype: Its specificity is unknown.

The specimen sequenced was PBMCs, sequenced either directly or after in vitro stimulation (not recorded which). The chain uses TRBV7-2 and TRBJ1-1, with D maybe TRBD1 (5 bases). This clonotype was sampled from a human donor in good health (CMV status not recorded). Some clones in this sample may be carry-over from other donors' samples. The CDR3 DNA reads as TGTGCCAGCAGCTTAAATCGGGGGGACACTGAAGCTTTCTTT. This encodes CASSLNRGDTEAFF. Full variable domain (remainder filled in from reference TRBV7-2 and TRBJ1-1): GAGVSQSPSNKVTEKGKDVELRCDPISGHTALYWYRQSLGQGLEFLIYFQGNSAPDKSGLPSDRFSAERTGGSVSTLTIQRTQQEDSAVYLCASSLNRGDTEAFFGQGTRLTVV.